This passage covers 31 T cell receptor beta chains from one sample sequenced in a study of blood T cell repertoires in COVID-19. Clones were sequenced by immunoSEQ multiplex PCR, and TCRdb holds only the in-frame ones, with some missing. The sample has about 91,000 clones, more than 75% seen once. The sequenced material came from peripheral blood. These receptors all stem from a man in his forties or fifties with active or convalescent COVID-19.

The count of this clone is one. The rearrangement joins TRBV5-1 to TRBJ1-6; TRBD1 agrees at 9 bases. CDR1 and CDR2 from the germline V gene are SGHRS and YFSETQ. V lost 0 bases, J lost 10 bases, and 8 bases stayed unmatched. The CDR3 is 16 residues long. The CDR3 coding sequence is TGCGCCAGCAGCTTGGGGACTGGACAGGGGAACTCACCCCTCCACTTT. Amino acids: CASSLGTGQGNSPLHF.

The gene calls are TRBV5-6 and TRBJ1-6; a possible D gene is TRBD1 (5 bases). Trimming stripped 0 bases from V and 7 bases from J, with 8 bases between. Looked up from germline, CDR1 is SGHDT and CDR2 is YYEEEE. The CDR3 totals 14 residues. The CDR3 DNA is TGTGCCAGCAGCTTGGGACAGTGGAATTCACCCCTCCACTTT. Amino acids: CASSLGQWNSPLHF. The variable domain in full, completed from reference TRBV5-6 and TRBJ1-6, reads DAGVTQSPTHLIKTRGQQVTLRCSPKSGHDTVSWYQQALGQGPQFIFQYYEEEERQRGNFPDRFSGHQFPNYSSELNVNALLLGDSALYLCASSLGQWNSPLHFGNGTRLTVT.

The chain carries TRBV6-5 and TRBJ1-2, with a possible D match to TRBD1 (6 bases). The CDR3 is 13 amino acids. With 6 bases removed from V and 5 bases from J, the gap between germline ends came to 13 bases. The V gene's germline CDR1 is MNHEY and CDR2 SVGAGI. The CDR3 DNA reads as TGTGCCAGCAGCGATTGGACAGCTTATGGCTACACCTTC. The encoded protein is CASSDWTAYGYTF.

This sequence joins TRBV2 and TRBJ1-5, with 8 bases identical to TRBD1. CDR1 and CDR2 (germline): SNHLY, FYNNEI. This CDR3 comprises 13 residues. J gave up 5 bases and V 8 bases, and 5 bases lay outside the gene matches. The CDR3, as DNA: TGTGCCAGCGAGACAGGGGTGGATCAGCCCCAGCATTTT. This sequence encodes CASETGVDQPQHF.

This clone was observed a few times. This chain joins TRBV6-5 and TRBJ2-5; maybe TRBD1 (6 bases). Between the trimmed V and J ends, which lost 5 bases and 5 bases, there was a span of 15 bases. The CDR3 contains 14 residues. In germline, CDR1 is MNHEY, CDR2 SVGAGI. The CDR3 bases are TGTGCCAGCAGTAGACAGGTATCTGGGGAGACCCAGTACTTC. Its protein is CASSRQVSGETQYF.

The rearrangement links TRBV30 to TRBJ1-3; D not resolved. Germline CDR1 GTSNPN, CDR2 SVGIG (reference sequence). CDR3 size: 17 residues. V lost 3 bases and J 0 bases, leaving 18 bases between the germline ends. The DNA for the CDR3 is TGTGCCTGGAGCGATAAAGGAACCGGACTCTCTGGAAACACCATATATTTT. It translates to CAWSDKGTGLSGNTIYF.

The V and J genes are TRBV28 and TRBJ1-3; 9 bases are a match to TRBD1. This CDR3 contains 14 residues. Germline trimming cut 5 bases from V and 8 bases from J; bases unmatched to any gene: 7. Looked up from germline, CDR1 is MDHEN and CDR2 is SYDVKM. CDR3 bases: TGTGCCAGCAGTCTACAGGGGGCCGAACACACCATATATTTT. Translation gives CASSLQGAEHTIYF.

This chain's CDR3 is CASSQKPGGDSYNEQFF. CDR3 DNA: TGCGCCAGCAGTCAGAAGCCGGGGGGCGATTCCTACAATGAGCAGTTCTTC. The chain recombines TRBV4-1 with TRBJ2-1; tentatively, D is TRBD2 (7 bases). The germline gives CDR1 MGHRA, CDR2 YSYEKL. CDR3 size: 17 residues. The germline V and J ends were trimmed by 6 bases and 1 base, with 19 bases remaining between them.

The chain has TRBV28 and TRBJ1-2; 8 bases map to TRBD1. Germline CDR1 is MDHEN and CDR2 is SYDVKM. The trim removed 2 bases at V and 6 bases at J, leaving 5 bases unmatched. CDR3 length: 14 amino acids. CDR3 in amino acids: CASSLEDRVNGYTF. CDR3 DNA sequence: TGTGCCAGCAGTTTAGAGGACAGGGTAAATGGCTACACCTTC.

The rearrangement joins TRBV4-3 to TRBJ1-4, with 7 bases identical to TRBD1. The CDR3 sequence is 15 residues long. Germline CDR1 and CDR2: LGHNA and YSLEER. V was pared by 0 bases and J by 10 bases, with 8 bases of the junction left unmatched. CDR3 amino acids: CASSQELQGDAKLFF. CDR3 DNA: TGCGCCAGCAGCCAAGAACTGCAGGGGGATGCAAAACTGTTTTTT.

The rearrangement joins TRBV3-1 (or the pseudogene TRBV3-2) to TRBJ1-2; D is uncertain. Germline V gene sequence: CDR1 LGHDT, CDR2 YNNKEL (reference sequence). The CDR3 has 14 amino acids. V lost 1 base and J lost 2, with 8 bases in between. Written as DNA, the CDR3 is TGTGCCAGCAGCCAAGGGCCCCCGAACTATGGCTACACCTTC. It yields the protein CASSQGPPNYGYTF.

This rearrangement joins TRBV3-1 (or the pseudogene TRBV3-2) to TRBJ2-6; D ambiguous. This CDR3 has 15 amino acids. The V end lost 1 base, the J end lost 0 bases, and 4 bases lay between the germline ends. Per the germline V gene, CDR1 is LGHDT and CDR2 is YNNKEL (reference sequence). CDR3 nucleotide sequence: TGTGCCAGCAGCCAAGCCGGCTCTGGGGCCAACGTCCTGACTTTC. This encodes CASSQAGSGANVLTF.

This clone came up once. V gene TRBV6-5 combines with J gene TRBJ1-2, with 10 bases lining up with TRBD1. The CDR3 is 13 residues long. From germline, CDR1 is MNHEY and CDR2 SVGAGI. Germline trimming cut 4 bases from V and 7 bases from J; bases unmatched to any gene: 3. CDR3 protein: CASSSGTGVGYTF. CDR3 in DNA: TGTGCCAGCAGTTCCGGGACAGGGGTTGGCTACACCTTC.

This sequence joins TRBV19 and TRBJ1-5; possibly TRBD1 for D (5 bases). Germline assignment: CDR1 LNHDA and CDR2 SQIVND (reference sequence). Trimming left V 7 bases short and J 0 bases short, with 16 bases between. The CDR3 is 16 amino acids. The CDR3 nucleotides read TGTGCCAGTACCTCAGCCCGGGGGTCTAGCAATCAGCCCCAGCATTTT. Protein product: CASTSARGSSNQPQHF.

This rearrangement joins TRBV19 to TRBJ1-2, with TRBD1 matching over 8 bases. This CDR3 is 14 amino acids long. Germline CDR1 LNHDA, CDR2 SQIVND (reference sequence). The ends lost 6 bases at V and 0 bases at J; junction bases unmatched: 3. The CDR3 spells CASRGQGANYGYTF. Written as DNA, the CDR3 is TGTGCCAGTAGAGGACAGGGAGCTAACTATGGCTACACCTTC.

To note about this clone: Mismatch with germline at one junction end may stem from a read error. The chain has TRBV19 and TRBJ1-2; TRBD1 matches at 7 bases. Germline CDR1 LNHDA, CDR2 SQIVND (reference sequence). The CDR3 totals 14 residues. The CDR3 sequence is CASTIAQGSHGYTF. The CDR3 nucleotides read TGTGCCAGTACTATAGCACAGGGGTCCCATGGCTACACCTTC.

The chain couples TRBV10-1 to TRBJ2-5, with D possibly being TRBD1 (6 bases). CDR3 length: 13 amino acids. The V end lost 5 bases, the J end lost 1 base, and 8 bases lay between the germline ends. Germline V lookup: CDR1 WNHNN, CDR2 SYGVQD (reference sequence). The CDR3 nucleotides are TGCGCCAGCAGTAGACAGGTCCAAGAGACCCAGTACTTC. Its translation is CASSRQVQETQYF.

The chain combines TRBV7-9 with TRBJ1-6, with 10 bases fitting TRBD1. This CDR3 spans 14 amino acids. The trim removed 5 bases at V and 10 bases at J, leaving 5 bases unmatched. The germline CDR1 and CDR2 sequences are SEHNR and FQNEAQ (reference sequence). DNA for the CDR3: TGTGCCAGCAGCCCTGACAGGGGGCTGTCACCCCTCCACTTT. It yields the protein CASSPDRGLSPLHF.

The chain recombines TRBV6-1 with TRBJ1-5; 7 bases fit TRBD1. The germline gives CDR1 MNHNS, CDR2 SASEGT. Unmatched junction bases numbered 5, after V lost 3 bases and J lost 6 bases. The CDR3 length is 14 residues. Written as DNA, the CDR3 is TGTGCCAGCAGTGACAACAGGGGAGGTCAGCCCCAGCATTTT. Amino acids: CASSDNRGGQPQHF.

V gene TRBV30 combines with J gene TRBJ1-2, with D tentatively TRBD1 (5 bases). From germline, CDR1 is GTSNPN and CDR2 SVGIG (reference sequence). This CDR3 has 12 amino acids. Trimming stripped 4 bases from V and 5 bases from J, with 11 bases between. This CDR3 reads CAWTGGAYGYTF. CDR3 coding DNA: TGTGCCTGGACGGGAGGGGCGTATGGCTACACCTTC.

This clone was seen a few times. The V and J genes are TRBV6-4 and TRBJ1-4, with D possibly being TRBD1 (5 bases). The CDR3 has 14 residues. Between the trimmed V and J ends, which lost 3 bases and 8 bases, there was a span of 13 bases. Germline V gives CDR1 MRHNA, CDR2 SNTAGT. The CDR3 sequence: CASSEQGQGEKLFF. The CDR3 nucleotides are TGTGCCAGCAGTGAGCAGGGCCAAGGAGAAAAACTGTTTTTT.

This chain links TRBV7-2 with TRBJ1-5; unclear D gene. V lost 5 bases and J lost 2, with 7 bases in between. Germline-derived CDR1 and CDR2 are SGHTA and FQGNSA. This CDR3 spans 13 amino acids. The CDR3 DNA follows: TGTGCCAGCAGCCCCATTGGCAATCAGCCCCAGCATTTT. Amino acid sequence: CASSPIGNQPQHF.

This clone was seen a single time. This chain joins TRBV6-1 and TRBJ2-5; the match to TRBD1 covers 11 bases. The CDR3 is 17 residues long. V gave up 1 base and J gave up 2 bases; unmatched junction bases: 6. CDR1 and CDR2 (germline): MNHNS, SASEGT. The CDR3 coding sequence is TGTGCCAGCAGTGAAGGGGGGACAGGGGGGCCACAAGAGACCCAGTACTTC. It is translated as CASSEGGTGGPQETQYF.

The chain has TRBV5-6 and TRBJ2-2; 9 bases agree with TRBD1. The CDR3 has 14 amino acids. Germline V lookup: CDR1 SGHDT, CDR2 YYEEEE. After removal of 4 bases from V and 5 bases from J, the junction contained 3 bases not matched to a gene. CDR3 in DNA: TGTGCCAGCAGCCCCGGGACAGGGACCGGGGAGCTGTTTTTT. It encodes CASSPGTGTGELFF.

This clone was recorded only once. The chain employs TRBV29-1 and TRBJ2-2, with 8 positions matching TRBD1. The J segment lost 2 bases and the V segment lost 3 bases, leaving 5 bases of the junction unmatched. Per germline, CDR1 SQVTM and CDR2 ANQGSEA. The CDR3 is 15 residues long. CDR3 sequence reads: CSVDVDRGNTGELFF. CDR3 nucleotide sequence: TGCAGCGTTGACGTCGACAGGGGTAACACCGGGGAGCTGTTTTTT.

The genes are TRBV27 and TRBJ2-3, with 7 bases that match TRBD2. Germline CDR1 is MNHEY and CDR2 is SMNVEV (reference sequence). The CDR3 has 15 residues. Trimming removed 2 bases from V and 3 bases from J; junction bases left unmatched: 5. DNA of the CDR3: TGTGCCAGCAGTTTACTCGGGGGGAGGACAGATACGCAGTATTTT. This translates into CASSLLGGRTDTQYF.

V gene TRBV10-1 combines with J gene TRBJ2-2; TRBD2 might be the D (5 bases). V lost 4 bases, J lost 1 base, and 7 bases lay in between. The CDR3 has 14 amino acids. Germline V gives CDR1 WNHNN, CDR2 SYGVQD (reference sequence). CDR3: CASSVSGNTGELFF. CDR3 coding DNA: TGCGCCAGCAGTGTAAGCGGGAACACCGGGGAGCTGTTTTTT.

The chain couples TRBV5-4 to TRBJ2-3, with 12 bases identical to TRBD1. CDR3 length: 15 residues. The J segment lost 5 bases and the V segment lost 4 bases, leaving 5 bases of the junction unmatched. Per germline, CDR1 SGHNT and CDR2 YYREEE (reference sequence). In DNA, the CDR3 is TGTGCCAGCAGCGGGACAGGGGGCGGTAAAGATACGCAGTATTTT. This translates into CASSGTGGGKDTQYF.

V and J are TRBV6-5 and TRBJ1-5; D might be TRBD1 (6 bases). This CDR3 is 12 amino acids long. V was trimmed by 6 bases and J by 4 bases, leaving 7 bases between them. CDR1 and CDR2 from the germline V gene are MNHEY and SVGAGI. CDR3 DNA: TGTGCCAGCAGGCAGGGGAATCAGCCCCAGCATTTT. Translating gives CASRQGNQPQHF.

This clone was seen a few times. The chain has TRBV19 and TRBJ2-6; the D gene is possibly TRBD1 (5 bases). CDR3 length equals 15 residues. The germline V and J ends were trimmed by 7 bases and 0 bases, with 10 bases remaining between them. Germline CDR1 reads LNHDA; CDR2 reads SQIVND (reference sequence). The DNA of the CDR3 is TGTGCCAGTATGAGAACAGGCTCTGGGGCCAACGTCCTGACTTTC. This translates into CASMRTGSGANVLTF.

V is TRBV21-1 and J is TRBJ2-7; the D call of TRBD1 is as the table states it, not checked on the DNA. TRBV21-1 is a known pseudogene. CDR3 length: 17 residues. This CDR3 is CASSKVLLGTEAYEQYF. CDR3 DNA sequence: TGTGCCAGCAGCAAAGTCCTCCTTGGGACAGAAGCCTACGAGCAGTACTTC.